These 27 T cell receptor beta chains originate from one sample sequenced in a study of response to subunit inactivated influenza vaccine. Each CDR3 protein is one row after TCRdb ran MiXCR on the RT-PCR reads. The top ten hold less than 8.5% of the sample, which has roughly 710,000 distinct CDR3 sequences, about 15% seen once. The starting material was PBMCs from blood, obtained less than 15 days before vaccination. The receptor set was obtained from a man in his fifties who received an inactivated influenza vaccine.

The J gene is TRBJ2-7, the V gene TRBV28, with unresolved D. Germline V gives CDR1 MDHEN, CDR2 SYDVKM. The CDR3 totals 12 residues. Trimming stripped 4 bases from V and 7 bases from J, with 11 bases between. In DNA, the CDR3 is TGTGCCAGCAGTTCGGGTCCTTTAGAGCAGTACTTC. Encoded protein: CASSSGPLEQYF.

The sample holds a few counts of this clonotype. The chain is built from TRBV7-2 and TRBJ2-2, with a possible D match to TRBD1 (5 bases). Trimming removed 5 bases from V and 0 bases from J, with 10 bases in between. The V gene's germline CDR1 is SGHTA and CDR2 FQGNSA. The CDR3 has 15 residues. CDR3 sequence reads: CASSPWGSNTGELFF. DNA of the CDR3: TGTGCCAGCAGCCCATGGGGCTCGAACACCGGGGAGCTGTTTTTT. Full variable domain (remainder filled in from reference TRBV7-2 and TRBJ2-2): GAGVSQSPSNKVTEKGKDVELRCDPISGHTALYWYRQSLGQGLEFLIYFQGNSAPDKSGLPSDRFSAERTGGSVSTLTIQRTQQEDSAVYLCASSPWGSNTGELFFGEGSRLTVL.

This clonotype has a count of ten or more. The chain combines TRBV5-1 with TRBJ1-1, with no clear D. The V gene's germline CDR1 is SGHRS and CDR2 YFSETQ. The CDR3 totals 14 residues. V was pared by 0 bases and J by 2 bases, with 8 bases between. The CDR3 loop reads CASSLEASNTEAFF. CDR3 sequence (DNA): TGCGCCAGCAGCTTGGAGGCATCAAACACTGAAGCTTTCTTT.

This clonotype has at least ten counts. The genes are TRBV11-2 and TRBJ1-2, with D possibly being TRBD1 (6 bases). Trimming stripped 5 bases from V and 1 base from J, with 23 bases between. This CDR3 is built from 18 residues. Germline V lookup: CDR1 SGHAT, CDR2 FQNNGV. The CDR3 nucleotides are TGTGCCAGCAGCGCCCGCACCAGAAGGACAGACGTTAACTATGGCTACACCTTC. Protein: CASSARTRRTDVNYGYTF.

With regard to this clonotype: Compared with germline, one end of the junction differs, possibly owing to a read error. This chain joins TRBV9 and TRBJ2-7, with 11 bases matching TRBD2. Germline loops: CDR1 SGDLS, CDR2 YYNGEE. CDR3 size: 14 residues. The CDR3 DNA is TGTTCCAGCAGCTTCGGGACTAGCGGCTACGAGCAGTACTTC. Translated: CSSSFGTSGYEQYF.

This clonotype has just a few counts. The chain couples TRBV14 to TRBJ2-7, with D tentatively TRBD2 (6 bases). CDR1 and CDR2 from the germline V gene are SGHDN and FVKESK. V was shortened by 5 bases and J by 9 bases, with 20 bases between the two germline ends. The CDR3 sequence is 14 residues long. CDR3 protein: CASSTLGGPGGQYF. In nucleotides, the CDR3 is TGTGCCAGCAGCACCTTGGGTGGACCCGGGGGGCAGTACTTC.

The V and J genes are TRBV4-1 and TRBJ2-2; D is unclear. V lost 6 bases and J 6 bases, leaving 8 bases between the germline ends. There are 12 residues in the CDR3. Germline CDR1 is MGHRA and CDR2 is YSYEKL. The CDR3 DNA reads TGCGCCAGCAGAGGAATCGCCGGGGAGCTGTTTTTT. It is translated as CASRGIAGELFF.

This chain uses TRBV20-1 with TRBJ2-2; D might be TRBD1 (6 bases). From germline, CDR1 is DFQATT and CDR2 SNEGSKA (reference sequence). The CDR3 has 13 residues. Trimming stripped 6 bases from V and 1 base from J, with 9 bases between. CDR3 sequence (DNA): TGCAGTGCGGCACAGGGGAACACCGGGGAGCTGTTTTTT. This encodes CSAAQGNTGELFF.

The J gene is TRBJ1-2, the V gene TRBV9; D call uncertain. Trimming took 2 bases from V and 2 from J, leaving 13 bases between them. Germline assignment: CDR1 SGDLS and CDR2 YYNGEE. The CDR3 has 15 amino acids. The CDR3 is CASSVDPHTNYGYTF. The CDR3, as DNA: TGTGCCAGCAGCGTCGATCCTCACACCAACTATGGCTACACCTTC.

The J gene is TRBJ2-2, the V gene TRBV7-6; D is unresolved. V lost 3 bases to trimming and J lost 0 bases, with 11 bases between them. This CDR3 has 16 amino acids. CDR1 and CDR2 from the germline V gene are SGHVS and FNYEAQ. CDR3 DNA sequence: TGTGCCAGCAGCTTTCAAGGGATGACGAACACCGGGGAGCTGTTTTTT. Its translation is CASSFQGMTNTGELFF.

This clonotype was counted only a few times. The V call is TRBV5-1, the J call TRBJ2-7; D is perhaps TRBD1 or TRBD2 (5 bases each). CDR1 and CDR2 from the germline V gene are SGHRS and YFSETQ. The CDR3 sequence is 16 residues long. V lost 0 bases, J lost 6 bases, and 19 bases lay in between. CDR3 nucleotides: TGCGCCAGCAGCTTGGGACCCCGGGACCTAGGCCTCGAGCAGTACTTC. Its protein is CASSLGPRDLGLEQYF.

This clonotype was observed many times. The J gene is TRBJ1-2, the V gene TRBV7-9; 7 bases match TRBD1. V lost 6 bases, J lost 4 bases, and 8 bases stayed unmatched. CDR3 length: 14 amino acids. Germline assignment: CDR1 SEHNR and CDR2 FQNEAQ (reference sequence). The CDR3 DNA sequence: TGTGCCAGCAGTCATACAGGGGTAGCCTATGGCTACACCTTC. Its translation is CASSHTGVAYGYTF.

The table lists this clonotype with many counts. The chain is built from TRBV6-5 and TRBJ1-1, with D possibly being TRBD1 (5 bases). This CDR3 is 13 amino acids long. From germline, CDR1 is MNHEY and CDR2 SVGAGI. Trimming left V 3 bases short and J 1 base short, with 6 bases between. The DNA of the CDR3 is TGTGCCAGCAGTTATCAGGGGAACACTGAAGCTTTCTTT. Translated, it gives CASSYQGNTEAFF.

This sequence joins TRBV11-2 and TRBJ1-4; D gene unclear. V lost 7 bases and J 5 bases, leaving 5 bases between the germline ends. CDR3 length: 11 residues. Germline CDR1 reads SGHAT; CDR2 reads FQNNGV. The CDR3 loop is CASKHNEKLFF. CDR3 nucleotide sequence: TGTGCCAGCAAGCACAATGAAAAACTGTTTTTT.

This clonotype was seen only a few times. The chain couples TRBV6-1 to TRBJ2-3, with D possibly being TRBD1 or TRBD2 (6 bases each). With 7 bases removed from V and 2 bases from J, the gap between germline ends came to 10 bases. The CDR3 is made up of 13 amino acids. Germline V CDR1 and CDR2: MNHNS, SASEGT. The CDR3 loop reads CASMRDNTDTQYF. The CDR3 DNA follows: TGTGCCAGCATGCGGGACAACACAGATACGCAGTATTTT.

At least ten counts were recorded for this clonotype. The J gene is TRBJ2-7, the V gene TRBV12-3 or TRBV12-4; D remains ambiguous. The length of the CDR3 is 9 residues. V was cut by 8 bases and J by 6 bases, with 5 bases left in between. The CDR3 DNA reads as TGTGCCAGCGGGCGCGAGCAGTACTTC. Its protein product is CASGREQYF.

This chain uses TRBV7-2 with TRBJ2-7; TRBD1 matches at 12 bases. V lost 2 bases, J lost 2 bases, and 7 bases stayed unmatched. Germline V gives CDR1 SGHTA, CDR2 FQGNSA. The CDR3 runs 17 residues. The CDR3 DNA reads as TGTGCCAGCAGCTTAAGGGACAGGGGGCCCCGAGCCTACGAGCAGTACTTC. This gives the protein CASSLRDRGPRAYEQYF.

This clonotype was observed a few times. This rearrangement joins TRBV4-2 to TRBJ2-7; 8 bases are shared with TRBD1. V shed 3 bases and J 0 bases; nucleotides not matched to a gene: 4. Germline V CDR1 and CDR2: LGHNA, YNFKEQ. The CDR3 covers 15 residues. The CDR3 nucleotides read TGTGCCAGCAGCCAGGGAACAGGGGGCTCCTACGAGCAGTACTTC. Translated, it gives CASSQGTGGSYEQYF.

CDR3 in DNA: TGTGCCAGCAGCTTACGAGGCGGGACAGGGTCCGACGAGCAGTACTTC. Translating it yields CASSLRGGTGSDEQYF. The chain links TRBV7-9 to TRBJ2-7; TRBD1 agrees at 9 bases. This CDR3 has 16 amino acids. CDR1 is SEHNR and CDR2 is FQNEAQ in the germline V gene (reference sequence). J was trimmed by 5 bases and V by 2 bases; bases with no gene match: 10.

The chain combines TRBV20-1 with TRBJ2-7; 10 nucleotides agree with TRBD2. The CDR3 runs 14 residues. Trimming removed 6 bases from V and 4 bases from J; junction bases left unmatched: 9. Germline V gene data show CDR1 as DFQATT and CDR2 as SNEGSKA (reference sequence). The CDR3 DNA reads TGCAGTGCCTTCGACTCTAGCGGGAGTTACGAGCAGTACTTC. Translation: CSAFDSSGSYEQYF.

This clonotype was seen at least ten times. The chain joins TRBV28 to TRBJ2-1; D is unresolved. The CDR3 length is 11 residues. Trimming removed 11 bases from V and 4 bases from J, with 9 bases in between. CDR1 and CDR2 from the germline V gene are MDHEN and SYDVKM. The CDR3 DNA reads TGTGCCGTACTTAATTACAATGAGCAGTTCTTC. It codes for CAVLNYNEQFF.

V gene TRBV20-1 combines with J gene TRBJ1-1, with 7 bases identical to TRBD1. V gave up 0 bases and J gave up 4 bases; unmatched junction bases: 5. This CDR3 contains 14 residues. Germline CDR1 and CDR2: DFQATT and SNEGSKA (reference sequence). The CDR3 is CSARDQGGITEAFF. CDR3 coding DNA: TGCAGTGCTAGAGATCAGGGGGGGATCACTGAAGCTTTCTTT.

This chain links TRBV6-2 or TRBV6-3 with TRBJ2-7; D not resolved. CDR3 size: 13 residues. Trimming took 0 bases from V and 7 from J, leaving 10 bases between them. Germline-derived CDR1 and CDR2 are MNHEY and SVGEGT. This CDR3 reads CASSYSTPQEQYF. The DNA of the CDR3 is TGTGCCAGCAGTTACTCAACTCCCCAGGAGCAGTACTTC.

The chain is built from TRBV6-5 and TRBJ1-6, with a possible D match to TRBD1 (6 bases). CDR3 length: 16 amino acids. Trimming took off 0 bases at V and 4 bases at J, with 10 bases between the two ends. Per germline, CDR1 MNHEY and CDR2 SVGAGI. The CDR3 DNA sequence: TGTGCCAGCAGTTACTCGCAGGGGCTATATAATTCACCCCTCCACTTT. This codes for CASSYSQGLYNSPLHF.

V gene TRBV20-1 combines with J gene TRBJ2-7, with 8 bases fitting TRBD2. V was clipped by 6 bases and J by 3 bases; unmatched bases: 10. CDR3 length equals 14 residues. CDR1 and CDR2 from the germline V gene are DFQATT and SNEGSKA (reference sequence). CDR3 DNA sequence: TGCAGTGCCCAGAAAACTAGCGGCTTCTACGAGCAGTACTTC. Translating gives CSAQKTSGFYEQYF.

As concerns this clonotype: A much larger clone lies a single base off, so this may be a read error. The chain combines TRBV10-3 with TRBJ2-3; 11 nucleotides line up with TRBD1. J gave up 5 bases and V 5 bases, and 3 bases lay outside the gene matches. The germline V gene encodes CDR1 ENHRY and CDR2 SYGVKD. The CDR3 is 14 amino acids. CDR3 coding DNA: TGTGCCATCAGTTGGACAGGGGGCATAGATACGCAGTATTTT. Protein product: CAISWTGGIDTQYF.

The chain employs TRBV7-9 and TRBJ2-2; no clear D. Trimming left V 2 bases short and J 1 base short, with 11 bases between. Germline V gene sequence: CDR1 SEHNR, CDR2 FQNEAQ (reference sequence). The CDR3 is 16 residues long. CDR3 in DNA: TGTGCCAGCAGCTTAAGTGGACCATTGAACACCGGGGAGCTGTTTTTT. Amino acid sequence: CASSLSGPLNTGELFF.